The 4 T cell receptor beta chains given below trace back to one sample, sequenced in a study of CD8+ T cells in alopecia areata. cDNA reverse transcribed from extracted RNA served as the sequencing template. Only in-frame clones appear in the TCRdb table, and some are missing; sequencing was by immunoSEQ multiplex PCR. This sample has roughly 120,000 clones; 55% to 65% occur once, and the top ten carry roughly 3.1%. Sequencing used CD4+ T cells sorted from blood. The source of these receptors is a human donor in good health.

The CDR3 DNA sequence: TGTGCCATCAGTGAGTCTAGAGGGGGGGACGAGCAGTACTTC. Translation: CAISESRGGDEQYF. The genes are TRBV10-3 and TRBJ2-5, with D possibly matching TRBD2 (7 bases). The J call may not be correct, given that the DNA end is closer to TRBJ2-7. Germline V lookup: CDR1 ENHRY, CDR2 SYGVKD. CDR3 length: 14 amino acids.

This clone occurred a few times. The chain couples TRBV15 to TRBJ2-5; D is ambiguous. V lost 1 base and J lost 4, with 7 bases in between. The length of the CDR3 is 13 residues. The germline V gene encodes CDR1 LNHNV and CDR2 YYDKDF (reference sequence). The chain's CDR3 is CATSRGRAETQYF. The DNA of the CDR3 is TGTGCCACCAGCAGAGGCCGGGCAGAGACCCAGTACTTC.

The chain recombines TRBV27 with TRBJ1-5, with D tentatively TRBD1 (5 bases). Trimming cost V 1 base and J 0 bases, with 10 bases left between them. Looked up from germline, CDR1 is MNHEY and CDR2 is SMNVEV (reference sequence). The CDR3 is 16 amino acids. The CDR3 loop reads CASSLWGSYSNQPQHF. The CDR3 DNA reads TGTGCCAGCAGTTTATGGGGCAGCTATAGCAATCAGCCCCAGCATTTT.

The chain links TRBV29-1 to TRBJ2-7; 10 nucleotides match TRBD1. V was clipped by 5 bases and J by 4 bases; unmatched bases: 11. The CDR3 has 15 amino acids. Germline V gene data show CDR1 as SQVTM and CDR2 as ANQGSEA. In DNA form, the CDR3 reads TGCAGCGTTCGACAGGGGGCTTTGACTCCTTACGAGCAGTACTTC. Residues: CSVRQGALTPYEQYF.